These T cell receptor beta chains were read from a single sample in a study of human T cells and chemical hapten exposure. TCRdb redid the calling of the RACE reads with MiXCR, one entry per CDR3 protein. Of 180,000 or so distinct CDR3 sequences listed, approximately 24% are singletons. Sequencing used whole blood, obtained in connection with sensitization to the hapten diphenylcyclopropenone (DPC). These receptors were taken from a woman in her 40s with alopecia areata. Some clones in this sample may be carry-over from other donors' samples. Both conserved end residues are part of each CDR3. The D gene is left open where the match is weak. Clone size appears in some rows only: once, few, many, or a class for an expanded clone.

d_gene | j_gene | v_gene | abundance | CDR3aa | CDR3nt
TRBD2 | TRBJ2-3 | TRBV30 | few | CAWSREGITDTQYF | TGTGCCTGGAGTAGGGAGGGTATTACAGATACGCAGTATTTT
TRBD1 | TRBJ1-1 | TRBV12-3/TRBV12-4 | - | CASSNRGQGEAFF | TGTGCCAGCAGTAACAGGGGGCAAGGTGAAGCTTTCTTT
- | TRBJ1-2 | TRBV28 | - | CASSSTRTEYGYTF | TGTGCCAGCAGTTCCACCAGGACAGAATATGGCTACACCTTC
- | TRBJ1-2 | TRBV20-1 | - | CSARSGDYGYTF | TGCAGTGCTAGGAGCGGGGACTATGGCTACACCTTC
- | TRBJ1-3 | TRBV12-3/TRBV12-4 | few | CASSPGTFSGNTIYF | TGTGCCAGCAGTCCCGGGACTTTCTCTGGAAACACCATATATTTT
- | TRBJ2-6 | TRBV10-3 | few | CAISGLEGLGGANVLTF | TGTGCCATCAGTGGTCTCGAGGGTTTAGGTGGGGCCAACGTCCTGACTTTC
TRBD1 | TRBJ1-1 | TRBV6-5 | - | CASSYAGTANTEAFF | TGTGCCAGCAGTTACGCTGGGACAGCGAACACTGAAGCTTTCTTT
TRBD1 | TRBJ2-2 | TRBV7-2 | few | CASSPGQGPGELFF | TGTGCCAGCAGCCCCGGACAGGGGCCCGGGGAGCTGTTTTTT
TRBD1 | TRBJ1-1 | TRBV6-2/TRBV6-3 | - | CASSYSGRGNTEAFF | TGTGCCAGCAGTTACTCAGGCAGGGGGAACACTGAAGCTTTCTTC
- | TRBJ1-5 | TRBV18 | few | CASSSLAGAAQPQHF | TGTGCCAGCTCGTCGCTCGCAGGGGCAGCTCAGCCCCAGCATTTT
TRBD2 | TRBJ2-1 | TRBV24-1 | few | CATSDTSGSGSYNEQFF | TGTGCCACCAGTGACACTAGCGGGAGTGGGTCCTACAATGAGCAGTTCTTC
- | TRBJ1-5 | TRBV28 | few | CASRWLSNQPQHF | TGTGCCAGCAGGTGGCTGAGCAATCAGCCCCAGCATTTT
- | TRBJ2-5 | TRBV6-6 | - | CASAGARGETQYF | TGTGCCAGCGCGGGGGCTCGAGGCGAGACCCAGTACTTC
TRBD1 | TRBJ1-4 | TRBV12-3/TRBV12-4 | - | CASTPGQLEKLFF | TGTGCCAGCACCCCGGGACAGCTAGAAAAACTGTTTTTT
- | TRBJ1-2 | TRBV5-1 | few | CASSLQGGGSYGYTF | TGCGCCAGCAGCTTGCAAGGGGGGGGCAGCTATGGCTACACCTTC
TRBD2 | TRBJ2-7 | TRBV4-3 | few | CASSQAVWTSGLSYEQYF | TGCGCCAGCAGCCAAGCAGTATGGACTAGCGGGCTCTCCTACGAGCAGTACTTC
- | TRBJ2-5 | TRBV4-3 | - | CASSQGSKAKETQYF | TGCGCCAGCAGCCAAGGTTCCAAAGCGAAAGAGACCCAGTACTTC
- | TRBJ1-1 | TRBV7-9 | few | CATRATEAFF | TGTGCCACACGAGCGACTGAAGCTTTCTTT
TRBD1 | TRBJ2-7 | TRBV27 | few | CATSRTGSYEQYF | TGTGCCACCTCCCGGACAGGAAGTTACGAGCAGTACTTC
- | TRBJ2-7 | TRBV7-2 | - | CASSLGLMPYEQYF | TGTGCCAGCAGCTTAGGACTGATGCCCTACGAGCAGTACTTC
TRBD2 | TRBJ2-2 | TRBV25-1 | - | CASSGGLAGTGELFF | TGTGCCAGCAGTGGGGGACTAGCGGGTACCGGGGAGCTGTTTTTT
TRBD2 | TRBJ2-7 | TRBV6-2/TRBV6-3 | - | CASRTSGYYEQYF | TGTGCCAGCCGGACTAGCGGTTACTACGAGCAGTACTTC
- | TRBJ2-4 | TRBV7-2 | - | CASSPDRAKNIQYF | TGTGCCAGCAGCCCCGACAGGGCCAAAAACATTCAGTACTTC
TRBD1 | TRBJ1-6 | TRBV11-2 | - | CASSLISGGSPLHF | TGTGCCAGCAGCTTAATATCAGGGGGATCACCCCTCCACTTT
TRBD2 | TRBJ2-3 | TRBV7-2 | - | CASSFASGRTDTQYF | TGTGCCAGCAGCTTCGCTAGCGGGAGAACAGATACGCAGTATTTT